This is a list of T cell receptor beta chains from one sample in a study of molecular identifiers for immune sequencing clone quantification. TCRdb redid the calling of the PCR reads with MiXCR, one entry per CDR3 protein. This sample carries approximately 630,000 distinct CDR3 sequences, about 25% of them seen once, and the ten largest clones take 0.7% to 0.95%. The sequencing input was naive CD8+ T cells from blood, with Jurkat cell RNA spiked in. Receptors were obtained from a human donor in good health. Some libraries in this study had Jurkat cell RNA spiked in. CDR3s leave out the opening cysteine and the closing phenylalanine or tryptophan.

CDR3aa	j_gene	v_gene
ASSQSLPGVHTGELF	TRBJ2-2	TRBV27
ASSPRLAGGVNEQF	TRBJ2-1	TRBV4-1
ASSPLRGTGVKQTGELF	TRBJ2-2	TRBV7-7
ASSSGQGTADTQY	TRBJ2-3	TRBV11-2
ASSLTSVGSGELF	TRBJ2-2	TRBV13
SARSTAPGETQY	TRBJ2-5	TRBV20-1
ASTIRGGANEQF	TRBJ2-1	TRBV6-5
ASIGEGINTEAF	TRBJ1-1	TRBV7-9
ASSPGPRLTNTEAF	TRBJ1-1	TRBV4-1
ASSLDWGGDQPQH	TRBJ1-5	TRBV7-6
ASSPPLTSGILTQY	TRBJ2-3	TRBV18
ATMIQGAGYNSPLH	TRBJ1-6	TRBV27
ASSVGKDHANTGELF	TRBJ2-2	TRBV9
ASSLSEGSHSSGANVLT	TRBJ2-6	TRBV28
ASSQVWDRTYEQY	TRBJ2-7	TRBV4-2
ASSQPDRGLSYGFQY	TRBJ2-4	TRBV3-1
ATSAGWSNQPQH	TRBJ1-5	TRBV24-1
ASSPDSSFTGELF	TRBJ2-2	TRBV3-1
AARGDSYEQY	TRBJ2-7	TRBV4-1
ASSQEPGGGYEQY	TRBJ2-7	TRBV4-1
ASSLIPLAGGPIEQF	TRBJ2-1	TRBV27
ASSEGQDPWPQH	TRBJ1-5	TRBV9
ASSTTGIEQF	TRBJ2-1	TRBV19
ASSLRLPTDTQY	TRBJ2-3	TRBV13
ASSTPTSGVTDTQY	TRBJ2-3	TRBV7-9
ASSLEPGSVNEQF	TRBJ2-1	TRBV11-2
SVAALDNYGYT	TRBJ1-2	TRBV29-1
ASSHEVGLGLGTQY	TRBJ2-3	TRBV4-2
ASSNRDRGDTQY	TRBJ2-3	TRBV27
ASSVAEGLGYT	TRBJ1-2	TRBV25-1
SARDPGEYEQY	TRBJ2-7	TRBV20-1
ATSDSGLNYNEQF	TRBJ2-1	TRBV24-1
ASSGYSPRDGGEKLF	TRBJ1-4	TRBV6-2/TRBV6-3